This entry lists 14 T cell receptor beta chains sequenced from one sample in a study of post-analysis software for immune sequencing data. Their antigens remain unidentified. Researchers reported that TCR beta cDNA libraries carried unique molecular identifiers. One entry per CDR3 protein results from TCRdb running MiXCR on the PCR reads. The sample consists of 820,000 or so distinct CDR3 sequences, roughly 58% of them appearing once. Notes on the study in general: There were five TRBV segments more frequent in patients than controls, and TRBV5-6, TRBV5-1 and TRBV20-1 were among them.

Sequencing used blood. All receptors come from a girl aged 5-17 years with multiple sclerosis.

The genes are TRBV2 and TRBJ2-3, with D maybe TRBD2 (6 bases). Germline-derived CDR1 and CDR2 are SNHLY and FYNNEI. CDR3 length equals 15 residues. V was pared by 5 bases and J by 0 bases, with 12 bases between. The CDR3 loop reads CASSWTEGSTDTQYF. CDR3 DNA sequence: TGTGCCAGCAGTTGGACGGAGGGTAGCACAGATACGCAGTATTTT.

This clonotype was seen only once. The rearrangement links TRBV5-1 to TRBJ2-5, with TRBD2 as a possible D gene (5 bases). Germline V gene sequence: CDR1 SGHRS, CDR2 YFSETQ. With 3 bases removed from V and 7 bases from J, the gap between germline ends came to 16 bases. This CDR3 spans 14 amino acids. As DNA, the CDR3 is TGCGCCAGCAGCTCGCCCCTAGTTGAGGGGACCCAGTACTTC. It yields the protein CASSSPLVEGTQYF.

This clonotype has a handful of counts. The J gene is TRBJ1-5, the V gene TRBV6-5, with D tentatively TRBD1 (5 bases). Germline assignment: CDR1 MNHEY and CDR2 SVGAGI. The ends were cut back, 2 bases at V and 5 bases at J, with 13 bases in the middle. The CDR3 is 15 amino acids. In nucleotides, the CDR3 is TGTGCCAGCAGTTACCACGGGGCGGGTGATCAGCCCCAGCATTTT. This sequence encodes CASSYHGAGDQPQHF.

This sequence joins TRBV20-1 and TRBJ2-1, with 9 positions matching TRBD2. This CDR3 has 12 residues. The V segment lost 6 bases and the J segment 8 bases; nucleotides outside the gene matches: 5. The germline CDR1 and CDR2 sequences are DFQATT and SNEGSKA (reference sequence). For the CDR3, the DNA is TGCAGTGCCCAGGGACTAGCCCATGAGCAGTTCTTC. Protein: CSAQGLAHEQFF.

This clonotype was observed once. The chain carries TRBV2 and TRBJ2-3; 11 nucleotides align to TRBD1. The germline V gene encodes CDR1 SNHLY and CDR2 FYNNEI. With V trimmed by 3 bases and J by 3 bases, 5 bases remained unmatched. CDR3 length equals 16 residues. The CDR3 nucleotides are TGTGCCAGCAGTGACCGGACAGGGGGCGCGACAGATACGCAGTATTTT. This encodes CASSDRTGGATDTQYF.

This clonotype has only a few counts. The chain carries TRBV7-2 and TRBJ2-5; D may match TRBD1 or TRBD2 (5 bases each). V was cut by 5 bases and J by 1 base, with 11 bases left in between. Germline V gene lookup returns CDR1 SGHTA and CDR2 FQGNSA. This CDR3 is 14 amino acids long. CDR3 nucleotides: TGTGCCAGCAGCCAAACGGGGCTCCAAGAGACCCAGTACTTC. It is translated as CASSQTGLQETQYF.

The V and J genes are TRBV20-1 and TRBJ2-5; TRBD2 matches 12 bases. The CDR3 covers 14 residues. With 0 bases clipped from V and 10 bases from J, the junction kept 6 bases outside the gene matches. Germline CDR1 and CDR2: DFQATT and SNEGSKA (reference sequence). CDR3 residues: CSARDRLAGDSQYF. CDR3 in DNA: TGCAGTGCTAGAGATAGACTAGCGGGAGATAGCCAGTACTTC.

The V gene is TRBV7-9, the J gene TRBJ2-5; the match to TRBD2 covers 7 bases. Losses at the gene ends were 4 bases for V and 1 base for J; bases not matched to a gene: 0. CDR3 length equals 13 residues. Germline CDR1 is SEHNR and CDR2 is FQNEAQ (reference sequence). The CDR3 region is CASSWTSQETQYF. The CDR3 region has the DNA TGTGCCAGCAGCTGGACTAGCCAAGAGACCCAGTACTTC.

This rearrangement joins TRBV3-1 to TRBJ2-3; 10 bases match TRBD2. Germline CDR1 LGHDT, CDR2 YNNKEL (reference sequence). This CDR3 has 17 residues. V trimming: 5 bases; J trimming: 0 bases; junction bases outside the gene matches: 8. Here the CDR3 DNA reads TGTGCCAGCAGCTACCGGACTAGCGGTTGGAGCACAGATACGCAGTATTTT. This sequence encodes CASSYRTSGWSTDTQYF.

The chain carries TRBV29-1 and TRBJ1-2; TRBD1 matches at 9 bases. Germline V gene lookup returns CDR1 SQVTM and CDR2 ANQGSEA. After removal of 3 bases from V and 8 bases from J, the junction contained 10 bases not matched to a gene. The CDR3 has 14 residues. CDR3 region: CSVDRDNRGLGYTF. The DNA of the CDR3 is TGCAGCGTTGATCGGGACAACAGGGGGCTAGGCTACACCTTC.

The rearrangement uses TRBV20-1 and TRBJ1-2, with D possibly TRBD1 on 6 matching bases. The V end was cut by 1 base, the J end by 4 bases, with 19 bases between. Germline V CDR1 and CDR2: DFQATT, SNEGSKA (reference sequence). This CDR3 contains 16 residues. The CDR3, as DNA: TGCAGTGCTAGAGCACAGGGCTCGCACACTCTCTATGGCTACACCTTC. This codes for CSARAQGSHTLYGYTF.

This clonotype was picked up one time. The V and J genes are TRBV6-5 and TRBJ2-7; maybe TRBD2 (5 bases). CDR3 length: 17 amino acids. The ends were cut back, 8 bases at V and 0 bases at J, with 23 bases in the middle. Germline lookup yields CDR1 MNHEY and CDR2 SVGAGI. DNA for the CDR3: TGTGCCAGCGCTACCTCGGGAACCGCGATAAGCTCCTACGAGCAGTACTTC. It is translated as CASATSGTAISSYEQYF.

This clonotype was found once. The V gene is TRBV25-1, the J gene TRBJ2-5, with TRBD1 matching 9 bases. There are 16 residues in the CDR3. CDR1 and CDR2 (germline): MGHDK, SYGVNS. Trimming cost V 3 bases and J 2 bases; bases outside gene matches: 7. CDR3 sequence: CASSDPGQGNQETQYF. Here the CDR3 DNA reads TGTGCCAGCAGTGATCCGGGACAGGGCAATCAAGAGACCCAGTACTTC.

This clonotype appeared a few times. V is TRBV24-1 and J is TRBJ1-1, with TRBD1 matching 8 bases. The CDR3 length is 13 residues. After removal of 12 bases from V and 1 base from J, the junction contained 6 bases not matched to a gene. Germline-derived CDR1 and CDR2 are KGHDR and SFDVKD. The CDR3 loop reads CAPKTGENTEAFF. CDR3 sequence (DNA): TGTGCCCCAAAGACAGGGGAGAACACTGAAGCTTTCTTT.